This T cell receptor (beta chain) was obtained from a study of cytomegalovirus exposure and HLA in healthy donors. With 60 Vbeta and 13 Jbeta primers, the PCR was carried out. The protocol was immunoSEQ multiplex PCR, while the TCRdb copy is restricted to in-frame clones and leaves out a portion. The sample has approximately 130,000 clones; the top ten hold less than 2.5%. This clonotype originated in an older woman in good health and CMV-seronegative. The sequencing input was PBMCs.

Here the CDR3 reads CASSSTDSYEQYF. The CDR3 DNA is TGTGCCAGCTCCTCCACGGACAGCTACGAGCAGTACTTC. The chain joins TRBV18 to TRBJ2-7, with D perhaps TRBD1 (6 bases). V gave up 6 bases and J gave up 3 bases, with 12 bases separating them. The CDR3 is made up of 13 amino acids. Germline V lookup: CDR1 KGHSH, CDR2 LQKENI.